This T cell receptor (beta chain) stems from a study of tumor-infiltrating lymphocytes in primary liver carcinoma. On this clonotype itself: Its antigen is not known.

Synthesis of TCR beta cDNA was carried out from around 500 ng total RNA with a constant-region primer. For TCR beta, libraries were produced by three nested multiplex PCR rounds using slightly modified ARM-PCR. TCRdb re-called the multiplex PCR reads with MiXCR, one entry per CDR3 protein. The table has some 180,000 distinct CDR3 sequences, approximately 80% seen once. Co-extraction of RNA and DNA was performed on about 19-32 mg of unsorted bulk tissue. Study findings and constraints: Only about 7-24% of top clones were detected in all five tumor regions.

This clonotype was sampled from a man between 40 and 49 years old with primary liver carcinoma and hepatitis B virus infection. Sequencing used tumor tissue from primary liver carcinoma.

CDR3 amino acids: CAGTAYNEQFF. CDR3 DNA sequence: TGTGCCGGCACCGCCTACAATGAGCAGTTCTTC. The chain carries TRBV28 and TRBJ2-1; D call uncertain. Germline V gene sequence: CDR1 MDHEN, CDR2 SYDVKM. The CDR3 sequence is 11 residues long. The germline V and J ends were trimmed by 11 bases and 2 bases, with 7 bases remaining between them.